This T cell receptor (beta chain) was captured in a study of shared clonotypes between healthy human individuals. TCRdb's copy holds only in-frame clones and misses some; the assay was immunoSEQ multiplex PCR. The sample gives some 530,000 clones, approximately 82% of which show up once; around 12% is in the top ten. This clone came up a few times. This CDR3 contains 13 residues. With V trimmed by 4 bases and J by 5 bases, 4 bases remained unmatched. The germline V gene has CDR1 SEHNR and CDR2 FQNEAQ (reference sequence). This chain connects TRBV7-9 to TRBJ2-7, with TRBD1 matching over 8 bases. The origin of this receptor is a woman in her thirties or forties in good health. Some clones in this sample may be carry-over from other donors' samples. The specimen was PBMCs. The DNA for the CDR3 is TGTGCCAGCAGCTCCGGACAGGGCCACGAGCAGTACTTC. Encoded protein: CASSSGQGHEQYF.